This is a list of T cell receptor beta chains from one sample in a study of blood T cells in healthy people across ages. TCRdb recomputed calls from the 5' RACE reads with MiXCR, one row per CDR3 protein. The sample has about 1.5 million distinct CDR3 sequences; about 42% are singletons. Sequences were obtained from blood. The receptor source for this set is a woman under 30 in good health. CDR3s leave out the opening cysteine and the closing phenylalanine or tryptophan. Each record gives: V gene, clone size, CDR3 protein. Rows may omit the clone size; those that give it use once, few, many or a size class.

V: TRBV28; size: once; CDR3: ASSFPRQGGTYEQY
V: TRBV9; size: NA; CDR3: ASAPSWTYTDTQY
V: TRBV11-2; size: NA; CDR3: ASSLEVSLLSSQETQY
V: TRBV20-1; size: NA; CDR3: SAKTGAGEKLF
V: TRBV6-2/TRBV6-3; size: NA; CDR3: ASSYPRGSRVETQY
V: TRBV6-5; size: NA; CDR3: ASSSTGGNEQY
V: TRBV2; size: NA; CDR3: ASRAQTGLENIQY
V: TRBV20-1; size: NA; CDR3: SAKIQGVGAYEQF
V: TRBV9; size: few; CDR3: AGQRAGGSYNEQF
V: TRBV4-1; size: NA; CDR3: ASSQGRSNEAF
V: TRBV4-2; size: few; CDR3: ASSQVRAAEQF
V: TRBV24-1; size: few; CDR3: ATSDLRTGRSYEQY
V: TRBV28; size: NA; CDR3: AIARQVTSSYEQY
V: TRBV12-3/TRBV12-4; size: NA; CDR3: TSAPSPGAGTFNEQF
V: TRBV4-3; size: NA; CDR3: ASSQVWESGYGYT
V: TRBV20-1; size: NA; CDR3: SAFGRKASGELF
V: TRBV7-2; size: few; CDR3: ASSLVGDRTIYEQY
V: TRBV27; size: NA; CDR3: ASSTPSGGVHEQY
V: TRBV6-5; size: NA; CDR3: ASSYSGGPINSPLH
V: TRBV20-1; size: NA; CDR3: SARSPAGPYNEQF
V: TRBV29-1; size: NA; CDR3: SVEPRVNAEAF
V: TRBV2; size: NA; CDR3: ASKAGQYGYT
V: TRBV4-3; size: NA; CDR3: TSSQVRTVNYGYT
V: TRBV6-2/TRBV6-3; size: NA; CDR3: ASSYRSNAEAF
V: TRBV7-2; size: NA; CDR3: ASSPNTGSDTEAF
V: TRBV11-2; size: NA; CDR3: ASSLHWGPAF
V: TRBV7-3; size: NA; CDR3: ASSPRNAPYEQY
V: TRBV12-5; size: NA; CDR3: ASGLFPRDSFNEQF
V: TRBV27; size: NA; CDR3: ASNPEVTHYNEQY
V: TRBV11-2; size: NA; CDR3: ASSHGGSLTDTQY
V: TRBV5-1; size: NA; CDR3: ASSLMGQAAEAF
V: TRBV24-1; size: few; CDR3: ATRSSGGADTQY
V: TRBV7-2; size: NA; CDR3: ASRVDRASNQPQH
V: TRBV5-5; size: NA; CDR3: ASSLEAGVGHEQY
V: TRBV12-3/TRBV12-4; size: few; CDR3: ASSRELSYNEQY
V: TRBV14; size: NA; CDR3: ASSDDPQKGRNGNQPQH
V: TRBV9; size: NA; CDR3: ASSVAAGVGNNEQF
V: TRBV9; size: NA; CDR3: ASSVLEGGGDTQY
V: TRBV29-1; size: many; CDR3: SVEEGSNQPQH
V: TRBV6-1; size: few; CDR3: ASSVNNQPQH
V: TRBV6-5; size: NA; CDR3: ASRSQSYEQY
V: TRBV10-3; size: NA; CDR3: AIQRETSPYNEQF
V: TRBV5-1; size: NA; CDR3: ASSLAAGSYNEQY
V: TRBV7-2; size: NA; CDR3: ASSRPSTETQY